The rows below give T cell receptor beta chains drawn from one sample of a study of memory CD4+ T cells and cytomegalovirus serostatus. Assay used: immunoSEQ multiplex PCR; TCRdb lists only in-frame clones, some missing. The sample has approximately 61,000 clones; around four fifths are singletons. What was sequenced was memory CD4+ T cells from blood. Source of these receptors: an adult in good health and CMV-seronegative. The CDR3 runs from the conserved cysteine through the conserved F or W. The D gene is left open where the match is weak. Not every row has a clone size; where given, it reads once, few, many or a size class.

clone_size j_call d_call v_call cdr3_nt cdr3_aa
NA TRBJ1-2 TRBD1 TRBV29-1 TGCAGCGTTCGGACAGGGAGCTATGGCTACACCTTC CSVRTGSYGYTF
NA TRBJ1-5 TRBD1 TRBV9 TGTGCCAGCAGCGGGGGGACAGCCAATCAGCCCCAGCATTTT CASSGGTANQPQHF
NA TRBJ2-3 TRBD2 TRBV4-1 TGCGCCAGCAGCCAATCAAGACTAGCGGGGGGCACAGATACGCAGTATTTT CASSQSRLAGGTDTQYF
NA TRBJ2-7 NA TRBV2 TGTGCCAGCACCCTACGAGGGGGGTTGAGCTACGAGCAGTACTTC CASTLRGGLSYEQYF
NA TRBJ2-2 NA TRBV10-3 TGTGCCATCAGCACCGGGGGCCGGGAGCTGTTTTTT CAISTGGRELFF
once TRBJ1-1 NA TRBV7-3 TGTGCCAGCAGCCTCGGAAAGAACACTGAAGCTTTCTTT CASSLGKNTEAFF
NA TRBJ1-2 TRBD1 TRBV6-1 TGTGCCAGTCAGACAGGGGGGTGGCGTAACTATGGCTACACCTTC CASQTGGWRNYGYTF
NA TRBJ1-2 TRBD1 TRBV6-1 TGTGCCAGCAGCGGGACAGGAGCCAACTATGGCTACACCTTC CASSGTGANYGYTF
NA TRBJ1-4 NA TRBV4-1 TGCGCCAGCAGCCCAGGCGGAGGGCCAACTAATGAAAAACTGTTTTTT CASSPGGGPTNEKLFF
few TRBJ2-7 NA TRBV11-1 TGTGCCAGCAGCCCGGGGTGGGGCAGGGACTACGAGCAGTACTTC CASSPGWGRDYEQYF
once TRBJ2-3 TRBD2 TRBV4-2 TGTGCCAGCAGCCAACCTAGCGGGAGCACAGATACGCAGTATTTT CASSQPSGSTDTQYF
NA TRBJ2-7 TRBD2 TRBV6-5 TGTGCCAGCAGTTACTCGGGGCGGGGGGCCCGAGAGCAGTACTTC CASSYSGRGAREQYF
NA TRBJ2-1 TRBD1 TRBV28 TGTGCCAGCTGCTCATATGGGGACAGGCTTAAGGATGAGCAGTTCTTC CASCSYGDRLKDEQFF
NA TRBJ1-5 NA TRBV7-8 TGTGCCAGCAGCTTAGTAGCGAGAAGCAATCAGCCCCAGCATTTT CASSLVARSNQPQHF
NA TRBJ2-1 TRBD1 TRBV7-8 TGTGCCAGCAGCTTACGGACAGGCGTCAATGAGCAGTTCTTC CASSLRTGVNEQFF
NA TRBJ1-2 NA TRBV29-1 TGCAGCGTTTCAGGGGCCGGCAGAAATGGCTACACCTTC CSVSGAGRNGYTF
NA TRBJ1-1 NA TRBV5-1 TGCGCCAGCAGCTTTACGACGAACACTGAAGCTTTCTTT CASSFTTNTEAFF
once TRBJ1-2 TRBD1 TRBV7-2 TGTGCCAGCAGCGGTGGGACAGGGACTAACTATGGCTACACCTTC CASSGGTGTNYGYTF
NA TRBJ2-7 NA TRBV28 TGTGCCAGCAGCCTAATCCGGGACTACGAGCAGTACTTC CASSLIRDYEQYF
NA TRBJ1-1 NA TRBV28 TGTGCCAGCAGTTCCCCGGACCCAAGGGGCACTGAAGCTTTCTTT CASSSPDPRGTEAFF
NA TRBJ2-1 TRBD1 TRBV7-3 TGTGCCAGCAGCTTAAGGGTTGGTGGGACAGGAGCCAATGAGCAGTTCTTC CASSLRVGGTGANEQFF
NA TRBJ2-5 NA TRBV20-1 TGCAGTGCTATCCCGGGGGAGACCCAGTACTTC CSAIPGETQYF
NA TRBJ2-7 NA TRBV5-4 TGTGCCAGCAGCTTGGGGGCCAACTCCTACGAGCAGTACTTC CASSLGANSYEQYF
NA TRBJ1-2 TRBD1 TRBV19 TGTGCCAGTAGTTTCCGGGACAGGGATCTTTTCTATGGCTACACCTTC CASSFRDRDLFYGYTF
NA TRBJ2-2 NA TRBV19 TGTGCCAGTAGTATAGGTGGGGGAAATACCGGGGAGCTGTTTTTT CASSIGGGNTGELFF
NA TRBJ2-5 TRBD1 TRBV5-1 TGCGCCAGCAGCTCGACAGGGGGCGCGGAGACCCAGTACTTC CASSSTGGAETQYF
NA TRBJ1-1 TRBD1 TRBV9 TGTGCCAGCAGCGTAGAGGGAGGGGGCAGATTGAACACTGAAGCTTTCTTT CASSVEGGGRLNTEAFF
NA TRBJ1-1 TRBD1 TRBV6-4 TGTGCCAGCAGTACCGGGACAGGGGCGAACACTGAAGCTTTCTTT CASSTGTGANTEAFF
NA TRBJ1-2 TRBD1 TRBV6-1 TGTGCCAGCAGTGAAGTTTTCGGACAGGGCTATGGCTACACCTTC CASSEVFGQGYGYTF